This T cell receptor (beta chain) stems from a study of cytomegalovirus exposure and HLA in healthy donors. This CDR3 is built from 15 residues. Germline lookup yields CDR1 LNHDA and CDR2 SQIVND (reference sequence). Trimming at V came to 2 bases and at J to 4 bases, leaving 5 bases not matched to a gene. A word on this clone: Antigen: not known.

Study-wide points: One variant, a missense change in DCLRE1C, was linked in a later analysis to TCR beta V- and J-gene trimming. The CMV antigen specificity of a few CMV-associated chains was confirmed through in vitro analysis. Near-uniform donor sequencing depth was presumed by presence/absence analyses.

PCR employed 60 Vbeta and 13 Jbeta primers. The method was immunoSEQ multiplex PCR; TCRdb's version includes in-frame clones alone and lacks a portion of them. The table has 100,000 to 150,000 clones, roughly three quarters seen once. This TCR was recovered from a man aged 30 to 45 in good health and CMV-seropositive. Input material: PBMCs. This chain uses TRBV19 with TRBJ1-1; 9 nucleotides agree with TRBD1. CDR3 coding DNA: TGTGCCAGTAGTATAATGCCGACAGGGGGCACTGAAGCTTTCTTT. It translates to CASSIMPTGGTEAFF.